The 16 T cell receptor beta chains in this list originate from one sample, sequenced in a study of neurological immune-mediated disorders. One entry per CDR3 protein, called by TCRdb with MiXCR from the 5' RACE reads. The profile covers tens of thousands of distinct CDR3 sequences, with about 10% appearing a single time and less than 8.5% taken by the ten largest. Time point: longitudinal time-point 1 (baseline). Sequenced: PBMCs. These TCRs come from a male donor with HTLV-1-associated myelopathy (HAM/TSP).

This clonotype has at least ten counts. The rearrangement joins TRBV12-3 or TRBV12-4 to TRBJ1-5; the D gene is possibly TRBD1 (6 bases). V shed 3 bases and J shed 5 bases, with 11 bases lying between them. This CDR3 has 14 residues. The CDR3 spells CASSFRRGDQPQHF. The CDR3 DNA is TGTGCCAGCAGTTTCCGCAGGGGAGATCAGCCCCAGCATTTT.

This clonotype is categorized as medium-sized. The CDR3 DNA follows: TGCAGTGCTACCGGGACTAGTGGCGGTGAGGAGCAGTACTTC. It is translated as CSATGTSGGEEQYF. The chain recombines TRBV20-1 with TRBJ2-7; 8 bases are shared with TRBD2. The CDR3 totals 14 residues. The V segment lost 4 bases and the J segment 7 bases; nucleotides outside the gene matches: 12. Germline-derived CDR1 and CDR2 are DFQATT and SNEGSKA (reference sequence).

The chain links TRBV29-1 to TRBJ2-2; perhaps TRBD1 as D (5 bases). This CDR3 region has 13 residues. With 4 bases removed from V and 1 base from J, the gap between germline ends came to 7 bases. The germline V gene has CDR1 SQVTM and CDR2 ANQGSEA. This CDR3 reads CSVARENTGELFF. Written as DNA, the CDR3 is TGCAGCGTTGCCAGGGAGAACACCGGGGAGCTGTTTTTT.

This clonotype was counted at least ten times. The chain uses TRBV5-1 and TRBJ2-4; D gene unclear. Germline V CDR1 and CDR2: SGHRS, YFSETQ. The CDR3 sequence is 14 residues long. V lost 4 bases and J 5 bases, leaving 13 bases between the germline ends. The chain's CDR3 is CASSTGFRENIQYF. The CDR3 nucleotides read TGCGCCAGCAGCACGGGCTTCAGAGAAAACATTCAGTACTTC.

The chain joins TRBV7-2 to TRBJ2-5; no reliable D call. CDR3 size: 15 residues. V was trimmed by 2 bases and J by 4 bases, leaving 14 bases between them. CDR1 and CDR2 (germline): SGHTA, FQGNSA. This CDR3 reads CASSLQSGVLETQYF. The CDR3 nucleotides read TGTGCCAGCAGCTTACAGTCTGGAGTACTAGAGACCCAGTACTTC.

This clonotype was found many times. V usage is TRBV18 and J usage is TRBJ1-2; 7 nucleotides line up with TRBD1. Germline CDR1 reads KGHSH; CDR2 reads LQKENI. Trimming took 2 bases from V and 0 from J; bases not matched to a gene: 6. The CDR3 extends over 16 amino acids. In DNA form, the CDR3 reads TGTGCCAGCTCACCAGTTACAGGGGATACTAACTATGGCTACACCTTC. Translated: CASSPVTGDTNYGYTF.

This clonotype showed up many times. The V call is TRBV27, the J call TRBJ2-5; 8 bases are a match to TRBD1. J was trimmed by 4 bases and V by 10 bases; bases with no gene match: 11. The CDR3 runs to 14 residues. Germline V CDR1 and CDR2: MNHEY, SMNVEV (reference sequence). The CDR3, as DNA: TGTGCCACCGGCGGTCCAGGGGGCATAGAGACCCAGTACTTC. Residues: CATGGPGGIETQYF.

In its sample, this clonotype was seen many times. This chain uses TRBV9 with TRBJ1-1; D perhaps matches TRBD1 (5 bases). In germline, CDR1 is SGDLS, CDR2 YYNGEE. This CDR3 spans 15 amino acids. V gave up 3 bases and J gave up 1 base, with 13 bases separating them. The CDR3 protein is CASSADGHGNTEAFF. The CDR3 coding sequence is TGTGCCAGCAGCGCCGACGGACACGGGAACACTGAAGCTTTCTTT. Combining the CDR3 with reference TRBV9 and TRBJ1-1 gives the whole variable domain DSGVTQTPKHLITATGQRVTLRCSPRSGDLSVYWYQQSLDQGLQFLIQYYNGEERAKGNILERFSAQQFPDLHSELNLSSLELGDSALYFCASSADGHGNTEAFFGQGTRLTVV.

The chain joins TRBV27 to TRBJ1-2, with D unclear. The V end lost 8 bases, the J end lost 0 bases, and 13 bases lay between the germline ends. Germline CDR1 MNHEY, CDR2 SMNVEV (reference sequence). This CDR3 has 14 amino acids. The CDR3: CASGRWGANYGYTF. In nucleotides, the CDR3 is TGTGCCAGCGGCCGGTGGGGAGCTAACTATGGCTACACCTTC.

This clonotype was observed many times. The chain couples TRBV5-1 to TRBJ2-2; D is possibly TRBD1 (6 bases). V dropped 6 bases and J dropped 5 bases, with 11 bases sitting between them. CDR1 is SGHRS and CDR2 is YFSETQ in the germline V gene. The CDR3 length is 13 residues. CDR3 sequence reads: CASNIDRTGELFF. Here the CDR3 DNA reads TGCGCCAGCAACATAGACAGGACCGGGGAGCTGTTTTTT.

At least ten counts were recorded for this clonotype. This chain joins TRBV12-3 or TRBV12-4 and TRBJ1-5; 7 bases are shared with TRBD1. The CDR3 consists of 15 residues. Trimming removed 0 bases from V and 6 bases from J; junction bases left unmatched: 5. The DNA of the CDR3 is TGTGCCAGCAGTTTAGCCAAACAGGGGAGTCAGCCCCAGCATTTT. Translated, it gives CASSLAKQGSQPQHF.

This clonotype was seen many times. The CDR3 DNA sequence: TGTGCCAGCCTCAGGTGGGGGAACACTGAAGCTTTCTTT. This sequence encodes CASLRWGNTEAFF. The rearrangement links TRBV28 to TRBJ1-1; D not resolved. V was clipped by 8 bases and J by 1 base, with 11 bases between them. Germline CDR1 and CDR2: MDHEN and SYDVKM. CDR3 length equals 13 residues.

Turning to this clonotype: A read error may produce the germline difference seen at one junction end. This chain connects TRBV5-1 to TRBJ2-2; weak D call: TRBD1 (5 bases). The germline CDR1 and CDR2 sequences are SGHRS and YFSETQ. This CDR3 is 12 amino acids long. CDR3 DNA: TGCGCCAGCAGCCAGAACACCAGGGAACTGTTTTTT. It encodes CASSQNTRELFF.

In this sample, this clonotype turned up many times. J is TRBJ2-7 and V is TRBV20-1; D is unresolved. The CDR3 covers 15 residues. V lost 3 bases and J lost 0, with 15 bases in between. The germline gives CDR1 DFQATT, CDR2 SNEGSKA (reference sequence). The CDR3 DNA reads TGCAGTGCTAGGCCGGCGACTCCTAGCTCCTACGAGCAGTACTTC. Amino acids: CSARPATPSSYEQYF.

This clonotype has a count of ten or more. The gene calls are TRBV5-6 and TRBJ2-7; D is undetermined. The CDR3 extends over 13 amino acids. The germline V gene has CDR1 SGHDT and CDR2 YYEEEE. The V gene lost 2 bases and the J gene lost 6 bases, with 12 bases spanning the gap. The CDR3 DNA reads TGTGCCAGCAGCTTTCCCCAGATCGGCGAGCAGTACTTC. The encoded protein is CASSFPQIGEQYF.

This clonotype showed up many times. The rearrangement links TRBV29-1 to TRBJ1-2; no firm D call. The V gene lost 3 bases and the J gene lost 2 bases, with 1 base spanning the gap. Germline lookup yields CDR1 SQVTM and CDR2 ANQGSEA. The CDR3 spans 10 residues. The CDR3 nucleotides are TGCAGCGTTGACAACTATGGCTACACCTTC. Protein: CSVDNYGYTF. The full variable domain, its missing parts supplied by reference TRBV29-1 and TRBJ1-2, is SAVISQKPSRDICQRGTSLTIQCQVDSQVTMMFWYRQQPGQSLTLIATANQGSEATYESGFVIDKFPISRPNLTFSTLTVSNMSPEDSSIYLCSVDNYGYTFGSGTRLTVV.